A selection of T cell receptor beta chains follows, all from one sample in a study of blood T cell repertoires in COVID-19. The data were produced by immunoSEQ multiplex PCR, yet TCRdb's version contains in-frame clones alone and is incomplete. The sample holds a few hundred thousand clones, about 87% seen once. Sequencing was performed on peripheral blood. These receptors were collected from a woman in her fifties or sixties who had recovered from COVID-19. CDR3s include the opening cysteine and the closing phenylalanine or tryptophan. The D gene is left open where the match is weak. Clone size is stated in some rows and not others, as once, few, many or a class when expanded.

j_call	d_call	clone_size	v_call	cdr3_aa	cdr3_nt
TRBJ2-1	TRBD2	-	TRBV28	CASRTGLAGYNEQFF	TGTGCCAGCAGGACGGGGCTAGCGGGTTACAATGAGCAGTTCTTC
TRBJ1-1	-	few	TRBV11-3	CASSSRRYTEAFF	TGTGCCAGCAGCTCCCGGCGGTATACTGAAGCTTTCTTT
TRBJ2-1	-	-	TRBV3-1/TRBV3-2	CASSPPSGLSYNEQFF	TGTGCCAGCAGCCCTCCTTCTGGCCTCTCCTACAATGAGCAGTTCTTC
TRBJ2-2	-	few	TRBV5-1	CASSSRGANTGELFF	TGCGCCAGCAGCTCGCGGGGTGCGAACACCGGGGAGCTGTTTTTT
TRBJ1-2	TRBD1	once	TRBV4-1	CASRNRTGNYGYTF	TGCGCCAGCAGAAACCGGACAGGGAACTATGGCTACACCTTC
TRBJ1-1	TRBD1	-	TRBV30	CAWVGRTGLNTEAFF	TGTGCCTGGGTCGGCAGGACAGGACTGAACACTGAAGCTTTCTTT
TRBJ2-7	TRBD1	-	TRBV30	CAWSHLFGTGRNDEQYF	TGTGCCTGGAGCCACCTTTTTGGGACAGGGCGGAACGACGAGCAGTACTTC
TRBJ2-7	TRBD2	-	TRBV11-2	CASSSQRGSGGREQYF	TGTGCCAGCAGCTCCCAGAGAGGTAGCGGGGGAAGAGAGCAGTACTTC
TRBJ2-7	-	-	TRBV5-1	CASSLDGVSSDEQYF	TGCGCCAGCAGCCTGGACGGGGTCTCGTCTGACGAGCAGTACTTC
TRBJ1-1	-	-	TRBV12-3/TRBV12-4	CASRGLGEAFF	TGTGCCAGCAGAGGACTGGGAGAAGCTTTCTTT
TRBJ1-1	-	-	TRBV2	CASSVGQRSVAFF	TGTGCCAGCAGTGTCGGACAGCGCTCGGTAGCTTTCTTT
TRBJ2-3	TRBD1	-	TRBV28	CASSSGQILDTQYF	TGTGCCAGCAGTTCGGGACAGATACTAGATACGCAGTATTTT
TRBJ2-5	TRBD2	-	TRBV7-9	CASSLSGGEGETQYF	TGTGCCAGCAGCTTATCGGGCGGGGAGGGAGAGACCCAGTACTTC
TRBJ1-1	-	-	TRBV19	CAIRVKQNTEAFF	TGTGCCATCCGGGTGAAACAGAACACTGAAGCTTTCTTT
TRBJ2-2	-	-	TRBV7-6	CASSRLSSVNTGELFF	TGTGCCAGCAGCCGTTTGTCGTCGGTAAACACCGGGGAGCTGTTTTTT
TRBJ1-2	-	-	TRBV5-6	CASSLGAGAIPNYGYTF	TGTGCCAGCAGCTTGGGGGCAGGGGCGATCCCAAACTATGGCTACACCTTC
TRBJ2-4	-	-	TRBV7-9	CASSADRDNKNIQYF	TGTGCCAGCAGCGCAGACCGGGACAACAAAAACATTCAGTACTTC
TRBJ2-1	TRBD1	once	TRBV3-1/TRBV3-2	CASSLQGVISNEQFF	TGTGCCAGCAGCCTACAGGGGGTTATTAGCAATGAGCAGTTCTTC
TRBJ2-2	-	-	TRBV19	CASKQGGNTGELFF	TGTGCCAGTAAACAAGGGGGGAACACCGGGGAGCTGTTTTTT
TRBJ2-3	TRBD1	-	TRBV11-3	CASSLFGTGSGDTQYF	TGTGCCAGCAGCTTATTCGGGACAGGGAGCGGTGATACGCAGTATTTT
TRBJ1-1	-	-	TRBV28	CASSHGGVDRPGEAFF	TGTGCCAGCAGTCACGGCGGGGTGGATCGGCCAGGAGAAGCTTTCTTT
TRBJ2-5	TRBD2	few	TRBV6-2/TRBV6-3	CASSYSGGGRETQYF	TGTGCCAGCAGTTACTCGGGCGGGGGAAGGGAGACCCAGTACTTC
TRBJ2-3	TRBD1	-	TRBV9	CASSSHPRPMTGRDTQYF	TGTGCCAGCAGCTCCCACCCCCGCCCGATGACAGGGCGTGATACGCAGTATTTT
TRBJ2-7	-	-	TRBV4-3	CASSQYTGLPGEQYF	TGCGCCAGCAGCCAGTATACAGGGCTCCCAGGCGAGCAGTACTTC
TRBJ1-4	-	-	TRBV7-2	CASSTQGGTNEKLFF	TGTGCCAGCTCTACACAAGGGGGAACTAATGAAAAACTGTTTTTT
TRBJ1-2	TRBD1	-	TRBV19	CASSLGQGYGYTF	TGTGCCAGTAGTCTGGGACAGGGCTATGGCTACACCTTC
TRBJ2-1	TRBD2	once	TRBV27	CASSPRLAGGYNEQFF	TGTGCCAGCAGCCCGAGACTAGCGGGGGGGTACAATGAGCAGTTCTTC
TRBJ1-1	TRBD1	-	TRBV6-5	CASRRTGDLNTEAFF	TGTGCCAGCAGACGAACAGGGGACTTGAACACTGAAGCTTTCTTT
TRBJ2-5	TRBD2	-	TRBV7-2	CASSLVAGGPRKGQETQYF	TGTGCCAGCAGCTTAGTAGCGGGAGGGCCAAGGAAGGGACAAGAGACCCAGTACTTC
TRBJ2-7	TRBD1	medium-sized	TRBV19	CASTPGTGAHEQYF	TGTGCCAGTACCCCGGGGACAGGGGCCCACGAGCAGTACTTC
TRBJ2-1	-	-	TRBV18	CASSVTDSYNEQFF	TGTGCCAGCTCGGTGACAGACTCCTACAATGAGCAGTTCTTC
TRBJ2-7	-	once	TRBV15	CATSRGAIYEQYF	TGTGCCACCAGCAGGGGAGCAATCTACGAGCAGTACTTC
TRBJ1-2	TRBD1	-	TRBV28	CASRTGYDYGYTF	TGTGCCAGCAGGACAGGGTACGACTATGGCTACACCTTC
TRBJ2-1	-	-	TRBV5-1	CASSSPGPILGEQFF	TGCGCCAGCAGCTCCCCAGGGCCCATCTTAGGGGAGCAGTTCTTC
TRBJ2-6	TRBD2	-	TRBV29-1	CSVEGLAGVGANVLTF	TGCAGCGTTGAGGGACTAGCGGGAGTTGGGGCCAACGTCCTGACTTTC
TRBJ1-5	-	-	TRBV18	CASSPSGARKNQPQHF	TGTGCCAGCTCACCCTCGGGAGCCAGGAAAAATCAGCCCCAGCATTTT
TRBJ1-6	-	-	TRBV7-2	CASAQGDSPLHF	TGTGCCAGCGCGCAGGGCGATTCACCCCTCCACTTT
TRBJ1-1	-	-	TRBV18	CASSPPAGPSEAFF	TGTGCCAGCTCACCACCCGCAGGGCCTTCAGAAGCTTTCTTT
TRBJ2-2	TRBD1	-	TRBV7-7	CASSFDRDQELFF	TGTGCTAGCAGCTTCGACAGGGACCAGGAGCTGTTTTTT
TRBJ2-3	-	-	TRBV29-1	CSVPGYTQYF	TGCAGCGTCCCGGGTTATACGCAGTATTTT
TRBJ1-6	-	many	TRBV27	CASSLTRASSYNSPLHF	TGTGCCAGCAGTTTAACCAGGGCGAGCTCCTATAATTCACCCCTCCACTTT
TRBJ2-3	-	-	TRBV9	CASSVDYTDTQYF	TGTGCCAGCAGCGTAGACTACACAGATACGCAGTATTTT
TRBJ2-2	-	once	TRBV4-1	CASSQEHMVPGELFF	TGCGCCAGCAGCCAAGAACACATGGTACCCGGGGAGCTGTTTTTT
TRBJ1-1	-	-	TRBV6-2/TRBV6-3	CASSYWGLGTEAFF	TGTGCCAGCAGTTACTGGGGGCTTGGCACTGAAGCTTTCTTT
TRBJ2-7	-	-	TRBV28	CASGSGRAPYEQYF	TGTGCCAGCGGCTCGGGCAGGGCCCCCTACGAGCAGTACTTC
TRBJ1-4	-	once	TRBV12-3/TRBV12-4	CASRRMEGEKLFF	TGTGCCAGCAGGAGGATGGAGGGTGAAAAACTGTTTTTT
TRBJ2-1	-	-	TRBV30	CAWNPASSYNEQFF	TGTGCCTGGAACCCCGCCAGCTCCTACAATGAGCAGTTCTTC
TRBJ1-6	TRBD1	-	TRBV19	CASRPTGNLARPLHF	TGTGCCAGTAGGCCGACAGGGAACCTCGCCCGGCCCCTCCACTTT
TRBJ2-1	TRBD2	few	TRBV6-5	CATTSLDEQFF	TGTGCCACGACTAGCCTCGATGAGCAGTTCTTC
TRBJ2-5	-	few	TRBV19	CASSIQFSETQYF	TGTGCCAGTAGTATTCAGTTTTCAGAGACCCAGTACTTC
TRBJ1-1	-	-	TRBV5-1	CASRIQGNTEAFF	TGCGCCAGCAGGATACAGGGAAACACTGAAGCTTTCTTT
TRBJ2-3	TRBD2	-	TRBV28	CASSGAGSGTDTQYF	TGTGCCAGCAGCGGAGCGGGATCGGGTACAGATACGCAGTATTTT